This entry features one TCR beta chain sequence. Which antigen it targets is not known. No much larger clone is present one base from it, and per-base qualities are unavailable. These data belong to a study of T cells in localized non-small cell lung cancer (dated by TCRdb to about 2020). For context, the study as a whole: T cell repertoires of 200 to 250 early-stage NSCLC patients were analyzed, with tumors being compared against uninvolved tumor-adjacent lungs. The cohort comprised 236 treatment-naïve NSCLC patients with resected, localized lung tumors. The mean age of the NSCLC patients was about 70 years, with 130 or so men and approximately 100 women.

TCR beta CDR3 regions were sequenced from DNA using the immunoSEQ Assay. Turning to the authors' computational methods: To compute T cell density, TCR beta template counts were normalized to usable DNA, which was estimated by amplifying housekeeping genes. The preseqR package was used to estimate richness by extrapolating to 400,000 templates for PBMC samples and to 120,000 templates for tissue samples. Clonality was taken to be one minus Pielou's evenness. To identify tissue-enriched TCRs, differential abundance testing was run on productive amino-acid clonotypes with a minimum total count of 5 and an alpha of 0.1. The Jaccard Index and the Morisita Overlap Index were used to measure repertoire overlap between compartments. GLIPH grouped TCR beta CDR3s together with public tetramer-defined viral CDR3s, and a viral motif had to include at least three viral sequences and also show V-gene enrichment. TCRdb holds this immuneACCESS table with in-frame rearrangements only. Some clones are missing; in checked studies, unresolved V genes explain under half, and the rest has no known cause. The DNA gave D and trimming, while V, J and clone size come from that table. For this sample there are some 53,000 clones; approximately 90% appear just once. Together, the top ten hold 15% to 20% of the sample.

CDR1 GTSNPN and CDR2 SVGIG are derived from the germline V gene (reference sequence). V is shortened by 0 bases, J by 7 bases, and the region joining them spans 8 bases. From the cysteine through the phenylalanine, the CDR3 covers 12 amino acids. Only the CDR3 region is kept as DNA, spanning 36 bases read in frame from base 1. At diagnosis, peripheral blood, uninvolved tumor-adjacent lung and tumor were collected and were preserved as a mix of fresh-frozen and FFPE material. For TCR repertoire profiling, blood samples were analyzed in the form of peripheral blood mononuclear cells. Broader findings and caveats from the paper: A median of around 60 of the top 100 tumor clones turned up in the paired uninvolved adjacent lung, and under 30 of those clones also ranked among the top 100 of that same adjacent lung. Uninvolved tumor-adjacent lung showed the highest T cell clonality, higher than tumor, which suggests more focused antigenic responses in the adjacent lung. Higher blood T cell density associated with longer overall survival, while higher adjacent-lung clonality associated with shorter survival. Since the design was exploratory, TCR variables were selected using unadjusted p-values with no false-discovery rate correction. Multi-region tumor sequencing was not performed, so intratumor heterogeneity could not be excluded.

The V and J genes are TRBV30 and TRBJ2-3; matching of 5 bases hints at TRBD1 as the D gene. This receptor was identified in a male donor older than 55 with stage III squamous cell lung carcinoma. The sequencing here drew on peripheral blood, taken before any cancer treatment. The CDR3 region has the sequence CAWSVGAYTQYF. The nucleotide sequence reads TGTGCCTGGAGTGTTGGGGCGTATACGCAGTATTTT.